This T cell receptor (beta chain) was sequenced for a study of T cell repertoires in aging, cancer and after chemotherapy. Study-level background: Repeat sampling of healthy donors over several months to years showed clear clonal overlap. The full dataset contained 9.1 million or so TCR reads.

The V and J ends lost 3 bases and 0 bases, in that order; junction bases with no gene match: 7. The length of the CDR3 is 16 residues. Germline CDR1 reads SGHRS; CDR2 reads YFSETQ. Peripheral blood genomic DNA, not sorted cells or RNA, was the template. A mixed TRB-A/B primer pool amplified rearranged TRB by multiplex touch-down PCR. TCRdb reanalysed the multiplex PCR reads using MiXCR and keeps one entry per CDR3 protein. The repertoire holds 1,500 to 2,500 distinct CDR3 sequences, with 25% to 30% as singletons. Material: blood. The TCR was taken from a human donor in good health. The chain links TRBV5-1 to TRBJ1-1; 8 nucleotides agree with TRBD1. The CDR3, as DNA: TGCGCCAGCAGCTCGTCCTCGGGACAGGTGAACACTGAAGCTTTCTTT. It yields the protein CASSSSSGQVNTEAFF.